This T cell receptor beta chain was identified in a study of blood T cells in healthy people across ages. Points from the study as a whole: Higher diversity, along with more naive CD4+ cells, distinguished long-lived donors from aged donors.

With respect to this clonotype: Its antigen is unknown.

The second PCR ran roughly 7 to 12 cycles with a sample-barcoded 5' primer and J-beta primers. Each cDNA molecule was tagged by a template-switch adaptor with 12 random nucleotides. In TCRdb, the 5' RACE reads were re-called with MiXCR into one record per CDR3 protein. The data show approximately 730,000 distinct CDR3 sequences, roughly 45% seen once. Germline loops: CDR1 SGHRS, CDR2 YFSETQ. The V gene lost 0 bases and the J gene lost 8 bases, with 16 bases spanning the gap. The CDR3 totals 15 residues. The rearrangement joins TRBV5-1 to TRBJ2-3; the D gene is possibly TRBD2 (6 bases). Sequencing used blood. The receptor comes from a woman aged 55 to 70 in good health. The DNA of the CDR3 is TGCGCCAGCAGCTTGGCCTCGGGGACGGGGGTTACGCAGTATTTT. Protein sequence: CASSLASGTGVTQYF.